These 23 T cell receptor beta chains were sequenced from one sample in a study of T cell changes during pregnancy in multiple sclerosis. This table comes from immunoSEQ multiplex PCR, and its TCRdb copy is limited to in-frame clones, with some not included. The sample consists of under 50,000 clones, around 92% of them appearing once. This sample comprised CD8+ T cells from peripheral blood mononuclear cells, obtained before pregnancy. These receptors all come from a female donor with multiple sclerosis, enrolled in a pregnancy study.

The rearrangement uses TRBV13 and TRBJ1-2; 7 bases match TRBD1. The ends lost 4 bases at V and 0 bases at J; junction bases unmatched: 8. Germline CDR1 PRHDT, CDR2 FYEKMQ (reference sequence). The CDR3 contains 16 residues. The CDR3 region is CASSSRDSQANYGYTF. The DNA of the CDR3 is TGTGCCAGCAGCTCTCGGGACAGTCAAGCTAACTATGGCTACACCTTC.

V is TRBV5-1 and J is TRBJ2-1; D not certain. V was shortened by 7 bases and J by 0 bases, with 11 bases between the two germline ends. The CDR3 spans 14 residues. From germline, CDR1 is SGHRS and CDR2 YFSETQ. CDR3 sequence (DNA): TGCGCCAGCCGGTCCGGTGGCTCCTACAATGAGCAGTTCTTC. Translating gives CASRSGGSYNEQFF.

This clone was detected only a few times. The CDR3 DNA sequence: TGTGCCAGCAGACCCTTTACATCGTACCAAGAGACCCAGTACTTC. Amino acids: CASRPFTSYQETQYF. The rearrangement links TRBV27 to TRBJ2-5, with no clear D. This CDR3 contains 15 residues. Trimming stripped 6 bases from V and 0 bases from J, with 14 bases between. Looked up from germline, CDR1 is MNHEY and CDR2 is SMNVEV (reference sequence).

The V and J genes are TRBV27 and TRBJ2-5, with 7 bases aligning to TRBD2. This CDR3 region has 13 residues. V lost 2 bases and J lost 4; bases outside the gene matches: 1. CDR1 MNHEY and CDR2 SMNVEV come from the germline V gene (reference sequence). Written as DNA, the CDR3 is TGTGCCAGCAGTTTAGGGGGGGTAGAGACCCAGTACTTC. Encoded protein: CASSLGGVETQYF.

This chain links TRBV15 with TRBJ1-4, with D possibly being TRBD1 (5 bases). The CDR3 extends over 16 amino acids. V was trimmed by 6 bases and J by 3 bases, leaving 17 bases between them. Germline CDR1 reads LNHNV; CDR2 reads YYDKDF (reference sequence). The chain's CDR3 is CATSGGGEMPNEKLFF. The DNA of the CDR3 is TGTGCCACCAGTGGAGGAGGGGAGATGCCTAATGAAAAACTGTTTTTT.

The rearrangement links TRBV5-6 to TRBJ2-7, with a weak D call TRBD1 (6 bases). The germline gives CDR1 SGHDT, CDR2 YYEEEE. Trimming removed 2 bases from V and 7 bases from J, with 19 bases in between. The CDR3 sequence is 15 residues long. CDR3 sequence (DNA): TGTGCCAGCAGCTTACCGGGACATATGACTACGGAGCAGTACTTC. Translating it yields CASSLPGHMTTEQYF.

The V call is TRBV27, the J call TRBJ1-1; 7 bases align to TRBD1. From germline, CDR1 is MNHEY and CDR2 SMNVEV (reference sequence). V shed 8 bases, J shed 3 bases, and the junction held 6 bases outside the gene matches. This CDR3 has 13 residues. Written as DNA, the CDR3 is TGTGCCAGCGGCAGGGGGTTGGACACTGAAGCTTTCTTT. As protein: CASGRGLDTEAFF.

V is TRBV27 and J is TRBJ2-4; D possibly corresponds to TRBD2 (6 bases). CDR1 and CDR2 (germline): MNHEY, SMNVEV (reference sequence). CDR3 length: 16 residues. The V and J ends lost 4 bases and 3 bases respectively, with 16 bases between them. In DNA, the CDR3 is TGTGCCAGCAGTTATTTCGCGGGACGGGGCAAAAACATTCAGTACTTC. This encodes CASSYFAGRGKNIQYF.

The chain couples TRBV9 to TRBJ2-2; 8 nucleotides match TRBD2. Germline CDR1 reads SGDLS; CDR2 reads YYNGEE. The CDR3 is 16 amino acids. Trimming cost V 1 base and J 4 bases; bases outside gene matches: 6. The CDR3 region is CASSVRAGGSTGELFF. CDR3 nucleotide sequence: TGTGCCAGCAGCGTACGGGCGGGGGGCTCCACCGGGGAGCTGTTTTTT.

The CDR3 DNA reads TGTGCCAGCAGTTCAGAGGCTAGCTCTTCTTACAATGAGCAGTTCTTC. Translating gives CASSSEASSSYNEQFF. V gene TRBV27 combines with J gene TRBJ2-1, with D maybe TRBD2 (5 bases). The CDR3 has 16 amino acids. Trimming left V 4 bases short and J 4 bases short, with 17 bases between. Germline V gene sequence: CDR1 MNHEY, CDR2 SMNVEV (reference sequence).

Here the CDR3 reads CASSQERGAPPDTQYF. Written as DNA, the CDR3 is TGTGCCAGCAGCCAAGAACGGGGAGCGCCCCCAGATACGCAGTATTTT. V and J are TRBV4-2 and TRBJ2-3; D is possibly TRBD2 (5 bases). Germline-derived CDR1 and CDR2 are LGHNA and YNFKEQ. Trimming shortened V by 0 bases and J by 4 bases, and 14 bases separated the two germline ends. This CDR3 has 16 amino acids.

This rearrangement joins TRBV2 to TRBJ1-4, with D unresolved. CDR3 length equals 14 residues. V lost 7 bases, J lost 0 bases, and 9 bases lay in between. CDR1 and CDR2 from the germline V gene are SNHLY and FYNNEI. The CDR3 DNA follows: TGTGCCAGCACTTCTGAGTCAACTAATGAAAAACTGTTTTTT. Translated: CASTSESTNEKLFF.

The chain uses TRBV7-9 and TRBJ2-5; D not resolved. CDR3 size: 14 residues. In germline, CDR1 is SEHNR, CDR2 FQNEAQ (reference sequence). Trimming left V 2 bases short and J 0 bases short, with 7 bases between. The CDR3 is CASSLSGYQETQYF. The CDR3 DNA reads TGTGCCAGCAGCTTATCGGGTTACCAAGAGACCCAGTACTTC.

The sample holds one count of this clone. This chain connects TRBV5-6 to TRBJ1-5; D is uncertain. Germline V gene lookup returns CDR1 SGHDT and CDR2 YYEEEE. The CDR3 runs to 15 residues. Trimming removed 3 bases at V and 1 base at J, with 11 bases between. CDR3 in amino acids: CASSSGMGSNQPQHF. For the CDR3, the DNA is TGTGCCAGCAGCTCGGGGATGGGGAGCAATCAGCCCCAGCATTTT.

V usage is TRBV4-1 and J usage is TRBJ2-6, with D unclear. Germline CDR1 and CDR2: MGHRA and YSYEKL. Trimming stripped 1 base from V and 0 bases from J, with 7 bases between. This CDR3 has 16 residues. The chain's CDR3 is CASSQVSGSGANVLTF. The CDR3 DNA sequence: TGCGCCAGCAGCCAAGTTAGTGGCTCTGGGGCCAACGTCCTGACTTTC.

The chain is built from TRBV7-8 and TRBJ2-5; D might be TRBD1 (6 bases). Germline loops: CDR1 SGHVS, CDR2 FQNEAQ. The V end was cut by 3 bases, the J end by 2 bases, with 10 bases between. CDR3 length equals 14 residues. The CDR3 DNA reads as TGTGCCAGCAGCTTTCAGGGGATTCAAGAGACCCAGTACTTC. It translates to CASSFQGIQETQYF.

This clone turned up a few times. The chain recombines TRBV28 with TRBJ1-1; perhaps TRBD1 as D (5 bases). Between the trimmed V and J ends, which lost 6 bases and 1 base, there was a span of 6 bases. This CDR3 comprises 12 residues. Per the germline V gene, CDR1 is MDHEN and CDR2 is SYDVKM. As DNA, the CDR3 is TGTGCCAGCAGCCAGGGGAACACTGAAGCTTTCTTT. Translating it yields CASSQGNTEAFF.

This chain connects TRBV7-9 to TRBJ2-1; TRBD2 aligns across 11 bases. The CDR3 spans 15 residues. V was clipped by 4 bases and J by 6 bases; unmatched bases: 5. CDR1 is SEHNR and CDR2 is FQNEAQ in the germline V gene (reference sequence). The CDR3 bases are TGTGCCAGCAGCTCTACTAGCGGGGGCCGCAATGAGCAGTTCTTC. This encodes CASSSTSGGRNEQFF.

The CDR3 spells CASSYRGRGGELFF. CDR3 nucleotide sequence: TGTGCCAGCAGTTACAGGGGGCGCGGCGGGGAGCTGTTTTTT. The chain joins TRBV27 to TRBJ2-2, with TRBD1 matching 9 bases. CDR1 and CDR2 (germline): MNHEY, SMNVEV (reference sequence). The CDR3 has 14 amino acids. The J segment lost 7 bases and the V segment lost 4 bases, leaving 4 bases of the junction unmatched.

V and J are TRBV7-9 and TRBJ1-4; D is possibly TRBD1 (5 bases). This CDR3 comprises 14 residues. Germline V gene data show CDR1 as SEHNR and CDR2 as FQNEAQ (reference sequence). The germline V and J ends were trimmed by 6 bases and 4 bases, with 12 bases remaining between them. The DNA for the CDR3 is TGTGCCAGCAGATCGGGGGACCATAATGAAAAACTGTTTTTT. This sequence encodes CASRSGDHNEKLFF.

The chain combines TRBV2 with TRBJ2-7, with D tentatively TRBD2 (7 bases). This CDR3 is built from 12 residues. Germline CDR1 and CDR2: SNHLY and FYNNEI. V was cut by 10 bases and J by 6 bases, with 16 bases left in between. The CDR3 nucleotides are TGTGCCACTAGAGGGGGGGTGGGCGAGCAGTACTTC. This codes for CATRGGVGEQYF.

The gene calls are TRBV5-1 and TRBJ2-3; D unresolved. V was shortened by 4 bases and J by 6 bases, with 12 bases between the two germline ends. Germline-derived CDR1 and CDR2 are SGHRS and YFSETQ. CDR3 size: 13 residues. CDR3 in amino acids: CASSVDVRDTQYF. The CDR3 bases are TGCGCCAGCAGCGTGGACGTCAGGGATACGCAGTATTTT.

This sequence joins TRBV6-5 and TRBJ1-1; no clear D. Germline lookup yields CDR1 MNHEY and CDR2 SVGAGI. The CDR3 has 13 amino acids. The V gene lost 6 bases and the J gene lost 7 bases, with 15 bases spanning the gap. The CDR3 bases are TGTGCCAGCAGGCCTCTAGAGTTAAGTGAAGCTTTCTTT. Amino acids: CASRPLELSEAFF.